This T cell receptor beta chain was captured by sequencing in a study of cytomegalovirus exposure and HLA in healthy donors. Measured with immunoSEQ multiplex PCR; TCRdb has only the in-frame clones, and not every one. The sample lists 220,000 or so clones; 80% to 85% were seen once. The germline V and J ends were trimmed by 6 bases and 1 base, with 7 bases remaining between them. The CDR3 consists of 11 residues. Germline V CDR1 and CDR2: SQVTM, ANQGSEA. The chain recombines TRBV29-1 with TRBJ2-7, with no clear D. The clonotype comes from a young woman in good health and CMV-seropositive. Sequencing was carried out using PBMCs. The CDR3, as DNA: TGCAGCGTAGTTAAATCCTACGAGCAGTACTTC. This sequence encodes CSVVKSYEQYF.